This T cell receptor (beta chain) came from a study of blood T cell repertoires in COVID-19. Looking at the study overall: Spain, Italy and the United States supplied samples that represented acute and convalescent COVID-19. From T cells, B-cell-depleted T cells, or PBMCs came the material, which was cDNA or gDNA.

Per the authors' pipeline: Estimation of nucleated cell counts relied on the amplification of reference gene primers. The assay was immunoSEQ multiplex PCR, and TCRdb's table has in-frame clones only and misses some. That table gives V, J and clone size, and the DNA gave D and trimming. The sample lists fewer than 130,000 clones; more than 65% were seen once. Trimming took 0 bases from V and 3 from J, leaving 6 bases between them. Germline V lookup: CDR1 GTSNPN, CDR2 SVGIG (reference sequence). The CDR3 has 13 residues. The chain links TRBV30 to TRBJ1-5; no firm D call. This sequence originates from a woman of 80 years or more with acute or convalescent COVID-19. Sequenced input: peripheral blood. CDR3 nucleotides: TGTGCCTGGAGTGTACAACCCAATCAGCCCCAGCATTTT. This gives the protein CAWSVQPNQPQHF.